The sequence of this T cell receptor (beta chain) was determined in a study of cytomegalovirus exposure and HLA in healthy donors. The CDR3 loop spans 19 amino acids. Unmatched junction bases numbered 24, after V lost 8 bases and J lost 5 bases. Germline lookup yields CDR1 MNHEY and CDR2 SMNVEV (reference sequence). The study ran its PCR with 60 Vbeta and 13 Jbeta primers. The repertoire was sequenced with immunoSEQ multiplex PCR; TCRdb's copy has only in-frame clones and lacks some. The table shows about 160,000 clones, with more than 70% occurring only once. The receptor was isolated from a man in his 60s in good health and CMV-seronegative. Sequencing used PBMCs. J is TRBJ2-7 and V is TRBV27, with 10 bases aligning to TRBD2. The CDR3 bases are TGTGCCAGCCCTCCCCTGAGCGGGAGGGGAAGAGCGACGTGGGACGAGCAGTACTTC. This codes for CASPPLSGRGRATWDEQYF.